One sample yielded the 3 T cell receptor beta chains listed below, sequenced in a study of response to subunit inactivated influenza vaccine. Via MiXCR, TCRdb re-called the RT-PCR reads, giving one row per CDR3 protein. The table records fewer than 650,000 distinct CDR3 sequences, approximately 12% of them present only once. Source: PBMCs from blood, taken roughly 47 days after vaccination. All receptors come from a middle-aged man who received an inactivated influenza vaccine.

This clonotype has ten or more counts. This rearrangement joins TRBV20-1 to TRBJ1-5, with a possible D match to TRBD1 (5 bases). Germline CDR1 is DFQATT and CDR2 is SNEGSKA (reference sequence). CDR3 length equals 14 residues. With 3 bases removed from V and 1 base from J, the gap between germline ends came to 10 bases. In DNA form, the CDR3 reads TGCAGTGCTAGCCCAGGGTTGAGCAATCAGCCCCAGCATTTT. Its translation: CSASPGLSNQPQHF.

This chain joins TRBV4-3 and TRBJ2-7; TRBD1 matches 9 bases. After removal of 3 bases from V and 5 bases from J, the junction contained 5 bases not matched to a gene. Looked up from germline, CDR1 is LGHNA and CDR2 is YSLEER. The CDR3 is 14 residues long. CDR3 in amino acids: CASSQRTGAHEQYF. CDR3 nucleotide sequence: TGCGCCAGCAGCCAGAGGACAGGGGCCCACGAGCAGTACTTC.

This clonotype has just a few counts. The gene calls are TRBV4-2 and TRBJ2-7; D possibly corresponds to TRBD1 (5 bases). Germline-derived CDR1 and CDR2 are LGHNA and YNFKEQ. The CDR3 runs to 13 residues. The V gene lost 0 bases and the J gene lost 5 bases, with 8 bases spanning the gap. The CDR3: CASSQEWTNEQYF. As DNA, the CDR3 is TGTGCCAGCAGCCAAGAATGGACAAACGAGCAGTACTTC.